This TCR beta chain was captured by sequencing in a study of T cell repertoires in cytomegalovirus infection. In the study overall: It can be stated that public TCR beta signatures indicated CMV infection as well as a matching HLA type. Study findings and constraints: People with CMV and the relevant HLA were identified by cumulative public TCR beta family frequency. HLA-C-restricted CMV-specific TCR beta clonotypes prevailed in the ex vivo response.

From the reads, TCRdb called clonotypes with MiXCR, one entry per CDR3 protein. The table has a few hundred thousand distinct CDR3 sequences, roughly 34% seen once. Between the trimmed V and J ends, which lost 2 bases and 5 bases, there was a span of 13 bases. Germline V gene sequence: CDR1 SGHTA, CDR2 FQGTGA. The CDR3 runs to 15 residues. Regarding this clonotype: Its specificity is unknown.

The chain is built from TRBV7-3 and TRBJ2-1, with a weak D call TRBD2 (6 bases). The starting material was cultured PBMCs, obtained from culture after CMV antigen stimulation. This TCR was sampled from a human donor in good health (CMV status not recorded). Some clones in this sample may be carry-over from other donors' samples. CDR3 loop: CASSLGLALNNEQFF. The CDR3 region has the DNA TGTGCCAGCAGCTTAGGCCTAGCGCTCAACAATGAGCAGTTCTTC.